The 25 T cell receptor beta chains given below trace back to one sample, sequenced in a study of cytomegalovirus exposure and HLA in healthy donors. Researchers ran the PCR with 60 Vbeta and 13 Jbeta primers. TCRdb keeps only in-frame clones here, not all; method: immunoSEQ multiplex PCR. The sample consists of 250,000 to 300,000 clones, 84% of them appearing once. The sample consisted of PBMCs. These receptors all stem from a woman aged 35 to 49 in good health and CMV-seropositive.

Turning to this clone: Other DNA variants within this sample encode the same CDR3. J is TRBJ2-1 and V is TRBV9; TRBD2 matches 7 bases. The V segment lost 0 bases and the J segment 1 base; nucleotides outside the gene matches: 1. The CDR3 sequence is 15 residues long. Germline CDR1 SGDLS, CDR2 YYNGEE. CDR3 sequence reads: CASSVEGGSYNEQFF. In DNA, the CDR3 is TGTGCCAGCAGCGTAGAGGGAGGGTCCTACAATGAGCAGTTCTTC.

This chain links TRBV28 with TRBJ1-4; unclear D gene. V shed 6 bases and J shed 4 bases, with 21 bases lying between them. Germline V CDR1 and CDR2: MDHEN, SYDVKM. This CDR3 has 17 amino acids. Here the CDR3 DNA reads TGTGCCAGCAGAGCCCTCCCAGGAACGGAAAATAATGAAAAACTGTTTTTT. This codes for CASRALPGTENNEKLFF.

The chain employs TRBV6-6 and TRBJ2-5; D remains ambiguous. From germline, CDR1 is MNHNY and CDR2 SVGAGI (reference sequence). The length of the CDR3 is 11 residues. V was clipped by 6 bases and J by 2 bases, with 4 bases between them. The CDR3 here is CASSIQETQYF. The CDR3 DNA reads as TGTGCCAGCAGCATTCAAGAGACCCAGTACTTC.

The V and J genes are TRBV9 and TRBJ2-5, with 9 bases matching TRBD2. The J call is uncertain, as TRBJ2-7 better fits the DNA end. The germline gives CDR1 SGDLS, CDR2 YYNGEE. The CDR3 spans 14 residues. The CDR3 nucleotides are TGTGCCAGCAGCGTAGAGGCTAGCGGGACCGAGCAGTACTTC. It codes for CASSVEASGTEQYF.

The V and J genes are TRBV7-9 and TRBJ2-1, with 7 bases identical to TRBD2. V lost 1 base to trimming and J lost 8 bases; unmatched junction nucleotides: 5. Germline V gives CDR1 SEHNR, CDR2 FQNEAQ (reference sequence). The CDR3 sequence is 14 residues long. The CDR3 DNA follows: TGTGCCAGCAGCTTAGATGCGGGAGTGGATGAGCAGTTCTTC. Residues: CASSLDAGVDEQFF.

This sequence joins TRBV7-9 and TRBJ2-7, with 8 positions matching TRBD2. CDR1 is SEHNR and CDR2 is FQNEAQ in the germline V gene (reference sequence). V was pared by 2 bases and J by 5 bases, with 8 bases of the junction left unmatched. The CDR3 covers 15 residues. CDR3 residues: CASSLLAGGKNEQYF. CDR3 in DNA: TGTGCCAGCAGCTTACTGGCGGGAGGAAAAAACGAGCAGTACTTC.

This clone was picked up a small number of times. In DNA form, the CDR3 reads TGTGCCAGCAGTGACCTGGTGGTAGCGGGAGGGGGATACAATGAGCAGTTCTTC. Its protein product is CASSDLVVAGGGYNEQFF. This chain uses TRBV2 with TRBJ2-1; TRBD2 aligns across 11 bases. V was pared by 3 bases and J by 4 bases, with 11 bases of the junction left unmatched. The CDR3 contains 18 residues. Germline values: CDR1 SNHLY, CDR2 FYNNEI.

The J gene is TRBJ2-1, the V gene TRBV7-9, with D possibly matching TRBD2 (6 bases). Germline V gene lookup returns CDR1 SEHNR and CDR2 FQNEAQ (reference sequence). CDR3 length equals 14 residues. Trimming removed 1 base at V and 7 bases at J, with 11 bases between. The CDR3 loop is CASSLELAFNEQFF. The CDR3 DNA reads as TGTGCCAGCAGCTTAGAACTAGCTTTTAATGAGCAGTTCTTC.

The V gene is TRBV4-2, the J gene TRBJ1-1; D uncertain. V was pared by 3 bases and J by 7 bases, with 15 bases between. Germline V CDR1 and CDR2: LGHNA, YNFKEQ. The CDR3 is made up of 14 amino acids. The CDR3 region has the DNA TGTGCCAGCAGCCATGGAAAAACAGACGATGAAGCTTTCTTT. Protein sequence: CASSHGKTDDEAFF.

This clone was picked up a small number of times. This chain links TRBV9 with TRBJ1-1; the D gene is possibly TRBD1 (5 bases). V lost 0 bases, J lost 0 bases, and 9 bases lay in between. This CDR3 comprises 15 residues. Germline CDR1 and CDR2: SGDLS and YYNGEE. The CDR3 DNA follows: TGTGCCAGCAGCGTAGATACAGGATTGAACACTGAAGCTTTCTTT. Its protein product is CASSVDTGLNTEAFF.

The sample holds one count of this clone. The genes are TRBV7-2 and TRBJ1-2, with 8 bases matching TRBD1. The germline V gene has CDR1 SGHTA and CDR2 FQGNSA. This CDR3 comprises 14 residues. Germline trimming cut 5 bases from V and 1 base from J; bases unmatched to any gene: 3. The CDR3 bases are TGTGCCAGCAGCCAGGACAGGGTTAACTATGGCTACACCTTC. Translating gives CASSQDRVNYGYTF. The full variable domain, its missing parts supplied by reference TRBV7-2 and TRBJ1-2, is GAGVSQSPSNKVTEKGKDVELRCDPISGHTALYWYRQSLGQGLEFLIYFQGNSAPDKSGLPSDRFSAERTGGSVSTLTIQRTQQEDSAVYLCASSQDRVNYGYTFGSGTRLTVV.

The rearrangement uses TRBV2 and TRBJ1-6; D may be TRBD1 (5 bases). CDR1 SNHLY and CDR2 FYNNEI come from the germline V gene. The V end was cut by 2 bases, the J end by 6 bases, with 20 bases between. The CDR3 spans 18 residues. The CDR3 nucleotides are TGTGCCAGCAGTGAATGGGCGTCGTTGAGACAGTCTAATTCACCCCTCCACTTT. Translation gives CASSEWASLRQSNSPLHF.

As to this clone: A junction end diverges from the germline sequence, so it may reflect a read error. The J gene is TRBJ1-2, the V gene TRBV10-1, with D unresolved. Germline V gives CDR1 WNHNN, CDR2 SYGVQD (reference sequence). The CDR3 loop spans 10 amino acids. The CDR3 is CARWRRRRPF. CDR3 coding DNA: TGCGCCAGGTGGAGACGGCGCCGCCCATTC.

This clone was found once. The J gene is TRBJ2-7, the V gene TRBV7-2; 7 bases are shared with TRBD1. Unmatched junction bases numbered 7, after V lost 5 bases and J lost 6 bases. The CDR3 is 13 residues long. Germline V gene data show CDR1 as SGHTA and CDR2 as FQGNSA. The CDR3 DNA sequence: TGTGCCAGCAGCGCACAGGGGATCGGCGAGCAGTACTTC. Protein sequence: CASSAQGIGEQYF.

This rearrangement joins TRBV5-1 to TRBJ2-1; 12 positions match TRBD2. The V gene's germline CDR1 is SGHRS and CDR2 YFSETQ. Trimming cost V 7 bases and J 0 bases; bases outside gene matches: 2. CDR3 length equals 15 residues. DNA for the CDR3: TGCGCCAGCCAACTAGCGGGAGGCTCCTACAATGAGCAGTTCTTC. It translates to CASQLAGGSYNEQFF.

The chain uses TRBV19 and TRBJ1-3; D is possibly TRBD1 (5 bases). V was trimmed by 4 bases and J by 0 bases, leaving 7 bases between them. Germline values: CDR1 LNHDA, CDR2 SQIVND (reference sequence). The CDR3 contains 14 residues. The DNA of the CDR3 is TGTGCCAGTAGTACAGGGAACTCTGGAAACACCATATATTTT. Its protein is CASSTGNSGNTIYF.

The V gene is TRBV11-1, the J gene TRBJ2-1, with TRBD1 identical over 7 bases. J gave up 3 bases and V 5 bases, and 7 bases lay outside the gene matches. The CDR3 spans 15 residues. Per the germline V gene, CDR1 is SGHAT and CDR2 is FQDESV (reference sequence). CDR3 loop: CASSLKDRVYNEQFF. The CDR3 bases are TGTGCCAGCAGCCTGAAAGACAGGGTCTACAATGAGCAGTTCTTC.

V is TRBV19 and J is TRBJ1-6; TRBD1 is a possible D gene (5 bases). Germline V gene data show CDR1 as LNHDA and CDR2 as SQIVND (reference sequence). CDR3 length: 14 amino acids. Trimming took off 10 bases at V and 8 bases at J, with 18 bases between the two ends. The DNA for the CDR3 is TGTGCCACTAGGCGGGGACCAAGGGATTCACCCCTCCACTTT. Protein sequence: CATRRGPRDSPLHF.

The J gene is TRBJ2-7, the V gene TRBV27; 13 bases map to TRBD2. There are 15 residues in the CDR3. Looked up from germline, CDR1 is MNHEY and CDR2 is SMNVEV (reference sequence). V was pared by 3 bases and J by 5 bases, with 4 bases of the junction left unmatched. Written as DNA, the CDR3 is TGTGCCAGCAGTTTCGGACTAGCGGGAGCTAACGAGCAGTACTTC. Its protein product is CASSFGLAGANEQYF.

The chain uses TRBV30 and TRBJ2-7, with 7 positions matching TRBD1. Unmatched junction bases numbered 9, after V lost 0 bases and J lost 4 bases. The CDR3 has 15 residues. The germline V gene has CDR1 GTSNPN and CDR2 SVGIG (reference sequence). The CDR3 loop reads CAWSVSSGGLYEQYF. CDR3 nucleotide sequence: TGTGCCTGGAGTGTAAGTTCAGGGGGATTATACGAGCAGTACTTC.

The chain has TRBV11-3 and TRBJ2-6, with a tentative D call TRBD1 (5 bases). CDR1 and CDR2 (germline): SGHNT, YENEEA. Trimming stripped 3 bases from V and 1 base from J, with 10 bases between. The CDR3 spans 16 residues. Written as DNA, the CDR3 is TGTGCCAGCAGCTTCCGAACAGGTTCTGGGGCCAACGTCCTGACTTTC. It codes for CASSFRTGSGANVLTF.

This clone has only one observation. The gene calls are TRBV7-2 and TRBJ1-5, with D possibly TRBD1 on 6 matching bases. The CDR3 loop spans 15 amino acids. Trimming cost V 1 base and J 6 bases, with 13 bases left between them. Germline values: CDR1 SGHTA, CDR2 FQGNSA. As DNA, the CDR3 is TGTGCCAGCAGCTTAGACAGGGCAGCTACTCAGCCCCAGCATTTT. It encodes CASSLDRAATQPQHF.

This chain uses TRBV19 with TRBJ2-1, with no clear D. V was cut by 5 bases and J by 1 base, with 12 bases left in between. CDR3 length: 15 residues. Germline V gene data show CDR1 as LNHDA and CDR2 as SQIVND (reference sequence). This CDR3 reads CASSETGNSYNEQFF. Written as DNA, the CDR3 is TGTGCCAGTAGTGAGACTGGCAATTCCTACAATGAGCAGTTCTTC.

The V and J genes are TRBV2 and TRBJ2-5; 8 bases agree with TRBD1. The CDR3 is made up of 17 amino acids. Germline V gene sequence: CDR1 SNHLY, CDR2 FYNNEI. V was pared by 1 base and J by 5 bases, with 12 bases of the junction left unmatched. The CDR3 nucleotides are TGTGCCAGCAGTGAAGGGACAGGGAGGAGGCTCGGGGAGACCCAGTACTTC. Translating gives CASSEGTGRRLGETQYF.

The rearrangement uses TRBV9 and TRBJ2-1, with TRBD2 matching over 7 bases. Germline values: CDR1 SGDLS, CDR2 YYNGEE. The CDR3 loop spans 14 amino acids. V lost 3 bases to trimming and J lost 6 bases; unmatched junction nucleotides: 6. As DNA, the CDR3 is TGTGCCAGCAGCGGCACTAGCGATCGCAATGAGCAGTTCTTC. It specifies CASSGTSDRNEQFF. The full variable domain, rest sourced from reference TRBV9 and TRBJ2-1, is DSGVTQTPKHLITATGQRVTLRCSPRSGDLSVYWYQQSLDQGLQFLIQYYNGEERAKGNILERFSAQQFPDLHSELNLSSLELGDSALYFCASSGTSDRNEQFFGPGTRLTVL.